One and the same sample provided the 22 T cell receptor beta chains below, sequenced in a study of molecular identifiers for immune sequencing clone quantification. Each CDR3 protein is one row after TCRdb ran MiXCR on the PCR reads. The sample lists about 86,000 distinct CDR3 sequences, roughly 25% occurring once. Sequencing was done on a sample of naive CD8+ T cells from blood, with Jurkat cell RNA spiked in. As for subset: FACS-sorted CD8+CD4-CCR7+CD45RA+ naive T cells. All receptors come from a human donor in good health. Some libraries in this study had Jurkat cell RNA spiked in.

This clonotype has ten or more counts. V and J are TRBV27 and TRBJ1-1; D is possibly TRBD1 (6 bases). There are 13 residues in the CDR3. Germline V gene sequence: CDR1 MNHEY, CDR2 SMNVEV (reference sequence). Trimming pared 7 bases from V and 4 bases from J, leaving 13 bases between. The CDR3 region is CASKSEGVTEAFF. Written as DNA, the CDR3 is TGTGCCAGCAAGAGTGAGGGGGTCACTGAAGCTTTCTTT.

This clonotype was counted ten times or more. CDR3 bases: TGTGCCAGCAGTTACAGTCAAGGACAGAACATGAACACTGAAGCTTTCTTT. Its translation is CASSYSQGQNMNTEAFF. The J gene is TRBJ1-1, the V gene TRBV6-2 or TRBV6-3; D might be TRBD1 (6 bases). Trimming stripped 2 bases from V and 0 bases from J, with 16 bases between. The CDR3 loop spans 17 amino acids. Looked up from germline, CDR1 is MNHEY and CDR2 is SVGEGT.

The chain employs TRBV3-1 and TRBJ2-3, with D possibly TRBD2 on 5 matching bases. Germline V gene data show CDR1 as LGHDT and CDR2 as YNNKEL (reference sequence). The CDR3 consists of 14 residues. The germline V and J ends were trimmed by 3 bases and 5 bases, with 12 bases remaining between them. CDR3 in DNA: TGTGCCAGCAGCCACCAGACTGGAGGAGATACGCAGTATTTT. Translating it yields CASSHQTGGDTQYF.

This clonotype was detected only a few times. The chain employs TRBV4-3 and TRBJ2-3; 10 nucleotides match TRBD2. CDR1 LGHNA and CDR2 YSLEER come from the germline V gene. J lost 2 bases, V lost 1 base, and 9 bases had no gene match. The CDR3 runs to 18 residues. DNA of the CDR3: TGCGCCAGCAGCCAAGTGATCAGCGGGGGGGGTTTCACAGATACGCAGTATTTT. Translated, it gives CASSQVISGGGFTDTQYF.

This clonotype showed up many times. The chain links TRBV12-3 or TRBV12-4 to TRBJ1-1; TRBD1 agrees at 8 bases. V was pared by 8 bases and J by 4 bases, with 6 bases of the junction left unmatched. The CDR3 length is 13 residues. The CDR3: CASDHDRGTEAFF. CDR3 nucleotides: TGTGCCAGCGACCATGACAGGGGCACTGAAGCTTTCTTT.

This clonotype was counted many times. The chain has TRBV6-5 and TRBJ2-1, with 11 bases identical to TRBD2. V dropped 7 bases and J dropped 8; count of bases not matched to a gene: 7. The CDR3 is 14 amino acids. Germline CDR1 MNHEY, CDR2 SVGAGI. The CDR3 nucleotides read TGTGCCAGCAACCCGGGACTAGCGGTCGATGAGCAGTTCTTC. It encodes CASNPGLAVDEQFF.

Comment on this clonotype: One end of the junction fails to match germline, which may point to a read error. The gene calls are TRBV7-9 and TRBJ2-2, with 9 bases lining up with TRBD1. The CDR3 spans 15 residues. CDR1 is SEHNR, CDR2 FQNEAQ, per germline (reference sequence). The CDR3 DNA follows: TGTGCCAGCAGCACCCGGACAGGGGTTACTTTGGAGCTCTTTTTT. It is translated as CASSTRTGVTLELFF.

This clonotype was counted many times. V and J are TRBV7-8 and TRBJ1-1; D is unresolved. The germline V gene encodes CDR1 SGHVS and CDR2 FQNEAQ. This CDR3 has 14 residues. Trimming left V 1 base short and J 4 bases short, with 10 bases between. As DNA, the CDR3 is TGTGCCAGCAGCTTAGGTGAGGGATTCACTGAAGCTTTCTTT. It translates to CASSLGEGFTEAFF.

The rearrangement uses TRBV30 and TRBJ1-1; no definite D call. Germline lookup yields CDR1 GTSNPN and CDR2 SVGIG (reference sequence). The CDR3 is made up of 13 amino acids. V was shortened by 2 bases and J by 6 bases, with 13 bases between the two germline ends. The DNA of the CDR3 is TGTGCCTGGAGTCTAACAATATCGGCTGAAGCTTTCTTT. Its protein product is CAWSLTISAEAFF.

This clonotype was counted between two and nine times. This rearrangement joins TRBV7-9 to TRBJ2-3, with TRBD2 identical over 10 bases. The length of the CDR3 is 18 residues. Germline V gene lookup returns CDR1 SEHNR and CDR2 FQNEAQ (reference sequence). V lost 2 bases and J lost 1; bases outside the gene matches: 9. CDR3 sequence reads: CASSLPLAGVLGTDTQYF. DNA for the CDR3: TGTGCCAGCAGCTTACCTCTAGCGGGAGTCTTGGGCACAGATACGCAGTATTTT.

In regard to this clonotype: The CDR3 end shows no conserved phenylalanine or tryptophan, and so a read error is likely. J is TRBJ2-1 and V is TRBV7-9, with a tentative D call TRBD1 (5 bases). This CDR3 is built from 15 residues. V gave up 3 bases and J gave up 6 bases, with 15 bases separating them. The germline gives CDR1 SEHNR, CDR2 FQNEAQ (reference sequence). The DNA for the CDR3 is TGTGCCAGCAGCTTGTTCCAGGGTCCGATCAATGAGCAGTTCTCC. Its protein is CASSLFQGPINEQFS.

The chain uses TRBV6-6 and TRBJ1-5; weak D call: TRBD1 (6 bases). This CDR3 comprises 15 residues. Germline assignment: CDR1 MNHNY and CDR2 SVGAGI (reference sequence). V was shortened by 0 bases and J by 3 bases, with 9 bases between the two germline ends. The CDR3 loop reads CASSYSDSANQPQHF. CDR3 nucleotide sequence: TGTGCCAGCAGTTACTCGGACAGTGCCAATCAGCCCCAGCATTTT.

This clonotype was recorded at least ten times. V is TRBV5-1 and J is TRBJ2-6; D is possibly TRBD1 (5 bases). CDR3 size: 16 residues. Per the germline V gene, CDR1 is SGHRS and CDR2 is YFSETQ. Trimming took off 2 bases at V and 0 bases at J, with 9 bases between the two ends. CDR3 coding DNA: TGCGCCAGCAGCTTTGGGGCTGACTCTGGGGCCAACGTCCTGACTTTC. This translates into CASSFGADSGANVLTF.

This clonotype was seen ten or more times. The CDR3 is CASSDPRGASTDTQYF. The CDR3 DNA reads TGTGCCAGCAGTGACCCGAGGGGCGCCAGCACAGATACGCAGTATTTT. The genes are TRBV2 and TRBJ2-3; tentatively, D is TRBD1 or TRBD2 (5 bases each). Germline V gene sequence: CDR1 SNHLY, CDR2 FYNNEI. This CDR3 is 16 amino acids long. With 3 bases removed from V and 0 bases from J, the gap between germline ends came to 13 bases.

At least ten counts were recorded for this clonotype. This rearrangement joins TRBV5-6 to TRBJ2-3; 11 nucleotides align to TRBD2. Losses at the gene ends were 2 bases for V and 1 base for J; bases not matched to a gene: 9. This CDR3 has 18 residues. The germline gives CDR1 SGHDT, CDR2 YYEEEE. The CDR3 sequence is CASSFGNPGLAGTDTQYF. Written as DNA, the CDR3 is TGTGCCAGCAGCTTCGGAAACCCGGGACTAGCGGGCACAGATACGCAGTATTTT.

This clonotype was counted between two and nine times. The chain couples TRBV14 to TRBJ2-5, with D unresolved. The CDR3 loop spans 13 amino acids. Trimming left V 4 bases short and J 5 bases short, with 11 bases between. The germline V gene encodes CDR1 SGHDN and CDR2 FVKESK. CDR3 DNA sequence: TGTGCCAGCAGCCTACGCACTTGGGAGACCCAGTACTTC. Translated, it gives CASSLRTWETQYF.

This clonotype was observed at least ten times. V and J are TRBV14 and TRBJ2-6; unclear D gene. The CDR3 loop spans 14 amino acids. Per the germline V gene, CDR1 is SGHDN and CDR2 is FVKESK. V lost 0 bases to trimming and J lost 6 bases, with 6 bases between them. The DNA for the CDR3 is TGTGCCAGCAGCCAAGAAATTATGGCCAACGTCCTGACTTTC. The encoded protein is CASSQEIMANVLTF.

This clonotype occurred many times. The V call is TRBV11-2, the J call TRBJ2-1; 7 nucleotides match TRBD1. Trimming took 4 bases from V and 0 from J; bases not matched to a gene: 12. The germline V gene encodes CDR1 SGHAT and CDR2 FQNNGV. The CDR3 runs to 18 residues. This CDR3 is CASSSPGQTLSSYNEQFF. As DNA, the CDR3 is TGTGCCAGCAGCTCACCGGGACAGACACTAAGCTCCTACAATGAGCAGTTCTTC.

The sample holds many counts of this clonotype. The rearrangement uses TRBV5-8 and TRBJ2-7; no definite D call. The germline V gene has CDR1 SGHTS and CDR2 YDEGEE. This CDR3 contains 14 residues. With 0 bases removed from V and 5 bases from J, the gap between germline ends came to 12 bases. In DNA form, the CDR3 reads TGTGCCAGCAGCTTGGTATCCCCCACCGACGAGCAGTACTTC. Translation: CASSLVSPTDEQYF.

This chain uses TRBV7-3 with TRBJ2-7; weak D call: TRBD1 (6 bases). This CDR3 is built from 14 residues. The germline CDR1 and CDR2 sequences are SGHTA and FQGTGA. V was pared by 3 bases and J by 3 bases, with 12 bases between. The CDR3 loop reads CASSLGDKNYEQYF. CDR3 coding DNA: TGTGCCAGCAGCTTGGGGGACAAGAACTACGAGCAGTACTTC.

The chain joins TRBV27 to TRBJ2-6, with a tentative D call TRBD1 (5 bases). The CDR3 extends over 15 amino acids. Trimming removed 4 bases at V and 1 base at J, with 8 bases between. Germline V gives CDR1 MNHEY, CDR2 SMNVEV (reference sequence). The CDR3 bases are TGTGCCAGCAGTTACCAGGGTTCTGGGGCCAACGTCCTGACTTTC. Amino acids: CASSYQGSGANVLTF.

Comments on this clonotype: The junction differs from germline at one of its ends, possibly a read error. This rearrangement joins TRBV5-3 to TRBJ2-6; 7 bases fit TRBD2. TRBV5-3 is noted as an ORF with a role that remains uncertain. The length of the CDR3 is 16 residues. CDR3 DNA sequence: TGCGCCAGCAGCGGGGCTTGGTGGTCTGGGGCCAACGTCCTGACTTTC. Encoded protein: CASSGAWWSGANVLTF.